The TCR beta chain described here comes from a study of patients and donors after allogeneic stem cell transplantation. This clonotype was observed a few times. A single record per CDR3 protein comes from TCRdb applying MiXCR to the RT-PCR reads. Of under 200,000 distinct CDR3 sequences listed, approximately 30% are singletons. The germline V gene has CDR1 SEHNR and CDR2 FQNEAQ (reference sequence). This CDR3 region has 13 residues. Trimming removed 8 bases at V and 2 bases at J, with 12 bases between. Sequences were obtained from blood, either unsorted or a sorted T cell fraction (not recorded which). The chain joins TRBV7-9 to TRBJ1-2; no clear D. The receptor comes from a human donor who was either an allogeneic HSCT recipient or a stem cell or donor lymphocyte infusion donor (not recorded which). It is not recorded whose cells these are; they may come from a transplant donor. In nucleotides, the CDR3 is TGTGCCAGCCAACAGTTCTCCAACTATGGCTACACCTTC. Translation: CASQQFSNYGYTF.